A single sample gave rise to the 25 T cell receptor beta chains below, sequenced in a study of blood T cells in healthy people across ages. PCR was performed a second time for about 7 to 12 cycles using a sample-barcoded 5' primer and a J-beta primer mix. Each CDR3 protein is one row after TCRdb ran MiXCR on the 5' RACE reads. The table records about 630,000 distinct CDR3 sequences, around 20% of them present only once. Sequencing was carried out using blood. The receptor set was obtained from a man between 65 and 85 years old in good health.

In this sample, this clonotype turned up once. The CDR3 region is CALGQSPYEQYF. The DNA for the CDR3 is TGTGCCCTCGGACAGAGCCCCTACGAGCAGTACTTC. This chain joins TRBV6-6 and TRBJ2-7, with D possibly TRBD1 on 6 matching bases. V lost 11 bases and J 2 bases, leaving 13 bases between the germline ends. The CDR3 is 12 residues long. Germline values: CDR1 MNHNY, CDR2 SVGAGI (reference sequence).

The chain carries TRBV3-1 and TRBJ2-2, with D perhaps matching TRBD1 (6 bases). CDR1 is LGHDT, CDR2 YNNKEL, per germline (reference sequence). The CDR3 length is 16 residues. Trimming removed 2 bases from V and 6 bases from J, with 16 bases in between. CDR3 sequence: CASSQYRGGLSGELFF. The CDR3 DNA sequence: TGTGCCAGCAGCCAATATCGTGGGGGCCTATCCGGGGAGCTGTTTTTT.

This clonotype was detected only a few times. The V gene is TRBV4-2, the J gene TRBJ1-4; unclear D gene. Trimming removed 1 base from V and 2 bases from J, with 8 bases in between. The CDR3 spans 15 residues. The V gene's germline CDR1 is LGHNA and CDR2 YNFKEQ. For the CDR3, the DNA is TGTGCCAGCAGCCAAGCTTTATCCACTAATGAAAAACTGTTTTTT. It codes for CASSQALSTNEKLFF.

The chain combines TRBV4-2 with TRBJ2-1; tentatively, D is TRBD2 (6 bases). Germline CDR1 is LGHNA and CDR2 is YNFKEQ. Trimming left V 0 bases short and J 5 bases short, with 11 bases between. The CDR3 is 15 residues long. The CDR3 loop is CASSQDPLANNEQFF. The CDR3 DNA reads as TGTGCCAGCAGCCAAGATCCACTAGCTAACAATGAGCAGTTCTTC.

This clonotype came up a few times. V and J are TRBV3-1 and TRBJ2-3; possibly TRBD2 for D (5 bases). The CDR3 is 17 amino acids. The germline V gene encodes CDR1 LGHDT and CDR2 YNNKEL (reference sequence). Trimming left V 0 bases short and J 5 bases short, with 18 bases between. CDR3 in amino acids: CASSQDSGRSHLDTQYF. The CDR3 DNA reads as TGTGCCAGCAGCCAAGACTCTGGGAGATCCCACTTAGATACGCAGTATTTT.

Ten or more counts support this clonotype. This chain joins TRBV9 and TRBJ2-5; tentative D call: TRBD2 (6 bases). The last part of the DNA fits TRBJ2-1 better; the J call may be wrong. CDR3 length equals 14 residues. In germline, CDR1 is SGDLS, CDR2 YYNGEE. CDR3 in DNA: TGTGCCAGCAGCGTAGTTGGCGGGATAAATGAGCAGTTCTTC. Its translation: CASSVVGGINEQFF.

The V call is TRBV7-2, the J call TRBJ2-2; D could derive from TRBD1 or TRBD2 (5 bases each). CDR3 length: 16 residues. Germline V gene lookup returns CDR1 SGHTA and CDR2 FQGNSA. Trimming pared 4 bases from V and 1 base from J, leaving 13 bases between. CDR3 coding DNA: TGTGCCAGCAGCTCAACGAGGGGTCAGAACACCGGGGAGCTGTTTTTT. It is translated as CASSSTRGQNTGELFF.

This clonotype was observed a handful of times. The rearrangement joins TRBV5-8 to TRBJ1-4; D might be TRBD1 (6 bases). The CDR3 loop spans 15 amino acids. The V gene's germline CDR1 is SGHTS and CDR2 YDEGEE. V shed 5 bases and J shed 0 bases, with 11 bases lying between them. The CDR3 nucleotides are TGTGCCAGCAGACCGGGACACCCAACTAATGAAAAACTGTTTTTT. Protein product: CASRPGHPTNEKLFF.

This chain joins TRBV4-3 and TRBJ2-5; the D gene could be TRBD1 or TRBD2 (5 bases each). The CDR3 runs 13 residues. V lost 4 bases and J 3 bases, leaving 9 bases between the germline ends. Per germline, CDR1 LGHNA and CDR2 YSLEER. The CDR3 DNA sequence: TGCGCCAGCAGCCGAGGGACGGAAGAGACCCAGTACTTC. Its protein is CASSRGTEETQYF.

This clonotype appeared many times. CDR3 nucleotides: TGCAGCGGCGCCGGGACTAGCGGTGCTAGCACAGATACGCAGTATTTT. Amino acids: CSGAGTSGASTDTQYF. V is TRBV29-1 and J is TRBJ2-3, with TRBD2 identical over 11 bases. Looked up from germline, CDR1 is SQVTM and CDR2 is ANQGSEA. The length of the CDR3 is 16 residues. The junction had 9 bases not matched to a gene; V was cut back by 7 bases and J by 0 bases.

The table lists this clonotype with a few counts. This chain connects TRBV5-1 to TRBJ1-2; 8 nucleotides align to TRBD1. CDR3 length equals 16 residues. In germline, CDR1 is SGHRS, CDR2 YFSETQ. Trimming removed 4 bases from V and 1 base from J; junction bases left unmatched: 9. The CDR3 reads CASSGINRGVNYGYTF. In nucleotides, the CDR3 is TGCGCCAGCAGCGGAATTAACAGGGGGGTTAACTATGGCTACACCTTC.

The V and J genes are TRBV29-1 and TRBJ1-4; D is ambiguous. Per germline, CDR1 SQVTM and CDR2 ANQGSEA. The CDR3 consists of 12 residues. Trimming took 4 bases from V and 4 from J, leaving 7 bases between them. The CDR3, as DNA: TGCAGCGTTGGGACGGATAATGAAAAACTGTTTTTT. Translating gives CSVGTDNEKLFF. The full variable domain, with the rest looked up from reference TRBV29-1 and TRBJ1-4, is SAVISQKPSRDICQRGTSLTIQCQVDSQVTMMFWYRQQPGQSLTLIATANQGSEATYESGFVIDKFPISRPNLTFSTLTVSNMSPEDSSIYLCSVGTDNEKLFFGSGTQLSVL.

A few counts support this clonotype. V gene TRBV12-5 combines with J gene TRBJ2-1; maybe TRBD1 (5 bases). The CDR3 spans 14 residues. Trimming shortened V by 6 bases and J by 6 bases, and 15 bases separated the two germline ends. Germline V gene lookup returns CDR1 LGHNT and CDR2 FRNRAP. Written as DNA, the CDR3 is TGTGCTAGTGGGTGGGGTATAGACAGCAATGAGCAGTTCTTC. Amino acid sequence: CASGWGIDSNEQFF.

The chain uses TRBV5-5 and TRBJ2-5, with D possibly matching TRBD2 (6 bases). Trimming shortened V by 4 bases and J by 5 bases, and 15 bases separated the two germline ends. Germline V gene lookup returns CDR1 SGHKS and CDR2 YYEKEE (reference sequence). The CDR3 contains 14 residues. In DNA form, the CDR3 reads TGTGCCAGCAGCCTGACTAGTCCGGGTGAGACCCAGTACTTC. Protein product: CASSLTSPGETQYF.

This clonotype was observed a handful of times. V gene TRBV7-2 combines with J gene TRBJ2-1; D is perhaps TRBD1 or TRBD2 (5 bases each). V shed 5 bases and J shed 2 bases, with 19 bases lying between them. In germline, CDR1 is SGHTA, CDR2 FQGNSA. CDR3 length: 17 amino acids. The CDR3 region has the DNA TGTGCCAGCAGCCCATTTACCGGGGACGATACCTACAATGAGCAGTTCTTC. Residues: CASSPFTGDDTYNEQFF. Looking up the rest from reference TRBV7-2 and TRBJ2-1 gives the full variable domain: GAGVSQSPSNKVTEKGKDVELRCDPISGHTALYWYRQSLGQGLEFLIYFQGNSAPDKSGLPSDRFSAERTGGSVSTLTIQRTQQEDSAVYLCASSPFTGDDTYNEQFFGPGTRLTVL.

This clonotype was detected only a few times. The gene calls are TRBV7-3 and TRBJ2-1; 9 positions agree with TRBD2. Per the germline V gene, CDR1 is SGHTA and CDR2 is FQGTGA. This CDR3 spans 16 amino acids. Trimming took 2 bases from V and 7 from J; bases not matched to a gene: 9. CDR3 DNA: TGTGCCAGCAGCTTAGTAGCGGGAGTTACAGGGAATGAGCAGTTCTTC. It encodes CASSLVAGVTGNEQFF.

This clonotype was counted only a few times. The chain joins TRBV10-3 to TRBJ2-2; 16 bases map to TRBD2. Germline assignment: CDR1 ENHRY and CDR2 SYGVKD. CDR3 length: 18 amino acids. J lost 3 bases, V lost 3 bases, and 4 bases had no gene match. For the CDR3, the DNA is TGTGCCATCAGTGATACCGGGACTAGCGGGAGGGACACCGGGGAGCTGTTTTTT. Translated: CAISDTGTSGRDTGELFF.

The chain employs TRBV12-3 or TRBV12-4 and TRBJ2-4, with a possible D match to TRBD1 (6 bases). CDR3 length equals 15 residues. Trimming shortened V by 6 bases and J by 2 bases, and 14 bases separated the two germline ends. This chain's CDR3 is CASSHRDKTKNIQYF. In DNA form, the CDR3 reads TGTGCCAGCAGCCACCGGGACAAGACCAAAAACATTCAGTACTTC.

The CDR3 DNA reads TGTGCCAGCAGCGCTCGTGGGGTATACAATGAGCAGTTCTTC. Protein sequence: CASSARGVYNEQFF. This chain joins TRBV9 and TRBJ2-1; no reliable D call. The CDR3 sequence is 14 residues long. V lost 3 bases and J 4 bases, leaving 11 bases between the germline ends. Germline V gene sequence: CDR1 SGDLS, CDR2 YYNGEE.

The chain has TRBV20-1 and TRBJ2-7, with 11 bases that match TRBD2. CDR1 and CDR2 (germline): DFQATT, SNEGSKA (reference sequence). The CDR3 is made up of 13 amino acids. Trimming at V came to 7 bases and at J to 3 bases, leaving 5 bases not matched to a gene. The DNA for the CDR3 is TGCAGTGGAACTAGCGGGGGTGGCTACGAGCAGTACTTC. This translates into CSGTSGGGYEQYF.

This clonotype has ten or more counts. The CDR3 DNA reads TGTGCCAGTAGTATCAATTCCGGATTAATCGATGAGCAGTTCTTC. Translation: CASSINSGLIDEQFF. The chain is built from TRBV19 and TRBJ2-1; D is unresolved. The V end was cut by 3 bases, the J end by 8 bases, with 17 bases between. The CDR3 runs 15 residues. In germline, CDR1 is LNHDA, CDR2 SQIVND (reference sequence).

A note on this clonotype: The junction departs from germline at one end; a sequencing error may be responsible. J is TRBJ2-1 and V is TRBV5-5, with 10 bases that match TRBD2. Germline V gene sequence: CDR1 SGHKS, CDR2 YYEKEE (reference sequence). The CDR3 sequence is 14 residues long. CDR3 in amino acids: CANSLAGGIDEQFF. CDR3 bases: TGTGCCAACAGCTTAGCGGGGGGCATCGATGAGCAGTTCTTC.

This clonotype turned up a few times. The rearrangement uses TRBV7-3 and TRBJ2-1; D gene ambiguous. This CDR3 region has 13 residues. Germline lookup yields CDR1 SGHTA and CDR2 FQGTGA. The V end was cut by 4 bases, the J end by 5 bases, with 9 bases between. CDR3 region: CASSSPGNNEQFF. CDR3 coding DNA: TGTGCCAGCAGCTCCCCGGGTAACAATGAGCAGTTCTTC.

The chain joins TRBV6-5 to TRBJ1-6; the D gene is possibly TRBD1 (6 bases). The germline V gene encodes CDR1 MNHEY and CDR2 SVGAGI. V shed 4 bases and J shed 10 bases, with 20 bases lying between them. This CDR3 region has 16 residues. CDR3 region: CASSSPGGTFRSPLHF. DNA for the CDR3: TGTGCCAGCAGTTCGCCGGGGGGCACGTTTCGATCACCCCTCCACTTT.

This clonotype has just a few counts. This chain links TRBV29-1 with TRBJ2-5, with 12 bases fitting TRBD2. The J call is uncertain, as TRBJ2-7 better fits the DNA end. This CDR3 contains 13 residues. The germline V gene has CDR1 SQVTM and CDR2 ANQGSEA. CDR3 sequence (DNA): TGCAGCGTTGGGACTAGCGGGGCCTACGAGCAGTACTTC. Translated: CSVGTSGAYEQYF.